Sequencing of this T cell receptor beta chain was carried out in a study of CD8 T cells in ankylosing spondylitis. General study points: Disease-associated clones were reportedly significantly overrepresented in matched ankylosing spondylitis synovial fluid. A motif in TCR beta, a set of under ten highly homologous variants, appeared characteristic of ankylosing spondylitis blood. Clones linked to the disease showed a CD8+ phenotype. They occurred at relatively low frequencies in peripheral blood.

Using quantitative 5'-RACE with molecular barcodes, the authors made TCR beta libraries. TCRdb called the 5' RACE reads again in MiXCR, with one record for every CDR3 protein. The sample consists of roughly 370,000 distinct CDR3 sequences, about a fifth of them appearing once. With respect to this clonotype: Its antigen is still unknown.

Sequenced sample: blood, either unsorted or a sorted T cell fraction (not recorded which). This clonotype was obtained from a male donor with ankylosing spondylitis.

Here the CDR3 DNA reads TGTGCCAGCAGCCCCCGCCCCACCCCGAGGGACTATGGCTACACCTTC. Translating gives CASSPRPTPRDYGYTF. The chain is built from TRBV21-1 and TRBJ1-2; the table names TRBD1, a call not compared with the DNA. TRBV21-1 is recorded as a pseudogene. The CDR3 is made up of 16 amino acids.